Below, 19 T cell receptor beta chains from the same sample are listed, as sequenced in a study of T cell changes during pregnancy in multiple sclerosis. Method: immunoSEQ multiplex PCR; TCRdb's copy keeps in-frame clones and lacks some. The top ten clones hold 0.2% to 0.25% of a sample with approximately 79,000 clones, approximately 92% of them seen once. Sequencing used CD4+ T cells from peripheral blood mononuclear cells, obtained before pregnancy. Receptors originate from a female donor with multiple sclerosis, enrolled in a pregnancy study.

J is TRBJ1-6 and V is TRBV5-5; D gene ambiguous. Germline CDR1 reads SGHKS; CDR2 reads YYEKEE (reference sequence). Trimming shortened V by 0 bases and J by 6 bases, and 4 bases separated the two germline ends. This CDR3 is built from 13 residues. The CDR3 DNA reads TGTGCCAGCAGCTTGGCCGGTAATTCACCCCTCCACTTT. Protein: CASSLAGNSPLHF.

The chain uses TRBV27 and TRBJ1-5, with TRBD1 matching 7 bases. V lost 5 bases, J lost 10 bases, and 8 bases stayed unmatched. CDR3 length equals 13 residues. Germline V CDR1 and CDR2: MNHEY, SMNVEV (reference sequence). CDR3 in DNA: TGTGCCAGCAGTCATCAGGGGGGTCAACCCCAGCATTTT. Translating it yields CASSHQGGQPQHF.

The chain has TRBV5-1 and TRBJ2-3; D may be TRBD2 (6 bases). With 0 bases removed from V and 4 bases from J, the gap between germline ends came to 9 bases. The CDR3 spans 14 residues. Per the germline V gene, CDR1 is SGHRS and CDR2 is YFSETQ. The chain's CDR3 is CASSLALAADTQYF. CDR3 bases: TGCGCCAGCAGCTTGGCACTAGCAGCAGATACGCAGTATTTT. Looking up the rest from reference TRBV5-1 and TRBJ2-3 gives the full variable domain: KAGVTQTPRYLIKTRGQQVTLSCSPISGHRSVSWYQQTPGQGLQFLFEYFSETQRNKGNFPGRFSGRQFSNSRSEMNVSTLELGDSALYLCASSLALAADTQYFGPGTRLTVL.

The CDR3 loop is CAWRGGGGLTGELFF. The CDR3 DNA is TGTGCCTGGAGAGGAGGGGGGGGTTTAACCGGGGAGCTGTTTTTT. The chain employs TRBV30 and TRBJ2-2; a weak D match, TRBD2 (7 bases). CDR3 size: 15 residues. Germline V CDR1 and CDR2: GTSNPN, SVGIG (reference sequence). Trimming pared 3 bases from V and 5 bases from J, leaving 16 bases between.

The chain couples TRBV9 to TRBJ2-1; 12 bases fit TRBD2. The CDR3 spans 16 residues. J gave up 2 bases and V 4 bases, and 4 bases lay outside the gene matches. The germline CDR1 and CDR2 sequences are SGDLS and YYNGEE. CDR3 in DNA: TGTGCCAGCAGCACGCTAGCGGGGGGGACCTACAATGAGCAGTTCTTC. It specifies CASSTLAGGTYNEQFF.

This clone was recorded a few times. The J gene is TRBJ1-1, the V gene TRBV15; unclear D gene. The CDR3 sequence is 14 residues long. V was shortened by 2 bases and J by 4 bases, with 11 bases between the two germline ends. CDR1 is LNHNV and CDR2 is YYDKDF in the germline V gene (reference sequence). CDR3 DNA: TGTGCCACCAGCAGAAGTGCAATGGCCACTGAAGCTTTCTTT. Amino acids: CATSRSAMATEAFF.

V and J are TRBV5-4 and TRBJ1-2, with 12 positions matching TRBD1. The V segment lost 4 bases and the J segment 2 bases; nucleotides outside the gene matches: 6. This CDR3 has 16 amino acids. Germline V gives CDR1 SGHNT, CDR2 YYREEE (reference sequence). DNA of the CDR3: TGTGCCAGCAGCCAACCGGGACAGGGGGCGAACTATGGCTACACCTTC. Protein sequence: CASSQPGQGANYGYTF.

J is TRBJ1-2 and V is TRBV2, with 9 bases matching TRBD1. Trimming removed 8 bases from V and 2 bases from J; junction bases left unmatched: 24. Germline-derived CDR1 and CDR2 are SNHLY and FYNNEI. CDR3 size: 20 residues. Here the CDR3 reads CASRRTGAIPITALNYGYTF. The CDR3 DNA reads as TGTGCCAGCCGTAGGACAGGGGCGATCCCCATTACCGCGCTAAACTATGGCTACACCTTC. Full variable domain (remainder filled in from reference TRBV2 and TRBJ1-2): EPEVTQTPSHQVTQMGQEVILRCVPISNHLYFYWYRQILGQKVEFLVSFYNNEISEKSEIFDDQFSVERPDGSNFTLKIRSTKLEDSAMYFCASRRTGAIPITALNYGYTFGSGTRLTVV.

This chain joins TRBV30 and TRBJ1-1; D unresolved. Trimming took off 5 bases at V and 0 bases at J, with 7 bases between the two ends. This CDR3 contains 12 residues. The V gene's germline CDR1 is GTSNPN and CDR2 SVGIG (reference sequence). The CDR3 DNA reads as TGTGCCTGGGGTAGAGTGAACACTGAAGCTTTCTTT. Amino acids: CAWGRVNTEAFF. Complete variable domain (other parts from reference TRBV30 and TRBJ1-1): SQTIHQWPATLVQPVGSPLSLECTVEGTSNPNLYWYRQAAGRGLQLLFYSVGIGQISSEVPQNLSASRPQDRQFILSSKKLLLSDSGFYLCAWGRVNTEAFFGQGTRLTVV.

This clone was counted a few times. This chain joins TRBV7-9 and TRBJ1-3; D not resolved. Trimming removed 1 base from V and 0 bases from J, with 19 bases in between. Germline CDR1 SEHNR, CDR2 FQNEAQ (reference sequence). The CDR3 loop spans 19 amino acids. The CDR3 DNA follows: TGTGCCAGCAGCTTAGATGGAGAGGCGCAGTTTCTCTCTGGAAACACCATATATTTT. As protein: CASSLDGEAQFLSGNTIYF.

CDR3 nucleotide sequence: TGTGCCATCCTACAGGGGAACACCGGGGAGCTGTTTTTT. Residues: CAILQGNTGELFF. The V gene is TRBV10-3, the J gene TRBJ2-2; D is possibly TRBD1 (6 bases). Germline V gene lookup returns CDR1 ENHRY and CDR2 SYGVKD. Trimming took 8 bases from V and 1 from J, leaving 8 bases between them. The CDR3 runs to 13 residues.

The V call is TRBV9, the J call TRBJ1-3; D perhaps matches TRBD1 (6 bases). Germline V gene lookup returns CDR1 SGDLS and CDR2 YYNGEE. V lost 4 bases, J lost 0 bases, and 14 bases lay in between. This CDR3 comprises 16 residues. The CDR3 nucleotides read TGTGCCAGCAGCCCTGGTACAGGGAGCTCTGGAAACACCATATATTTT. As protein: CASSPGTGSSGNTIYF.

The chain has TRBV7-3 and TRBJ2-1; 8 bases map to TRBD2. Germline V gives CDR1 SGHTA, CDR2 FQGTGA. The CDR3 spans 15 residues. With 5 bases clipped from V and 8 bases from J, the junction kept 11 bases outside the gene matches. In nucleotides, the CDR3 is TGTGCCAGCAGCCCACAAGCGGGAGTCGGCTATGAGCAGTTCTTC. This encodes CASSPQAGVGYEQFF.

The chain links TRBV6-1 to TRBJ1-1; D unresolved. Trimming left V 2 bases short and J 4 bases short, with 14 bases between. This CDR3 region has 15 residues. Germline CDR1 and CDR2: MNHNS and SASEGT. The CDR3 region is CASSEFWVGGTEAFF. As DNA, the CDR3 is TGTGCCAGCAGTGAATTCTGGGTCGGAGGCACTGAAGCTTTCTTT.

V usage is TRBV11-2 and J usage is TRBJ1-3; 7 bases match TRBD1. Trimming cost V 4 bases and J 3 bases; bases outside gene matches: 6. Germline CDR1 and CDR2: SGHAT and FQNNGV. The CDR3 spans 15 residues. In DNA, the CDR3 is TGTGCCAGCAGCTCTTACAGGGGACTTGGAAACACCATATATTTT. Protein: CASSSYRGLGNTIYF.

The V gene is TRBV6-1, the J gene TRBJ1-4, with TRBD1 identical over 9 bases. Looked up from germline, CDR1 is MNHNS and CDR2 is SASEGT. V lost 4 bases, J lost 7 bases, and 10 bases stayed unmatched. The CDR3 covers 16 residues. The DNA of the CDR3 is TGTGCCAGCAGTGCCTCCCCCGGGACAGGGAGTGAAAAACTGTTTTTT. As protein: CASSASPGTGSEKLFF.

The chain employs TRBV6-5 and TRBJ1-1; D gene ambiguous. Trimming stripped 2 bases from V and 5 bases from J, with 12 bases between. The CDR3 totals 14 residues. The germline gives CDR1 MNHEY, CDR2 SVGAGI. CDR3 nucleotide sequence: TGTGCCAGCAGTTACCCGGGGTTGGGGACTGAAGCTTTCTTT. It specifies CASSYPGLGTEAFF.

V gene TRBV28 combines with J gene TRBJ2-7; D is perhaps TRBD1 (5 bases). The V end lost 6 bases, the J end lost 5 bases, and 23 bases lay between the germline ends. The germline V gene has CDR1 MDHEN and CDR2 SYDVKM. The CDR3 has 16 residues. The CDR3 is CASSPSGQGGRNEQYF. CDR3 nucleotides: TGTGCCAGCAGCCCTTCCGGGCAGGGTGGACGAAACGAGCAGTACTTC.

This chain joins TRBV19 and TRBJ1-1, with D uncertain. The V and J ends lost 6 bases and 1 base respectively, with 9 bases between them. This CDR3 is built from 13 residues. In germline, CDR1 is LNHDA, CDR2 SQIVND (reference sequence). The CDR3 DNA sequence: TGTGCCAGTAGCGTCAGGCGGAACACTGAAGCTTTCTTT. It yields the protein CASSVRRNTEAFF.